The 29 T cell receptor beta chains in this list originate from one sample, sequenced in a study of siplizumab effects on memory and regulatory T cells. Measured with immunoSEQ multiplex PCR; TCRdb has only the in-frame clones, and not every one. The table includes under 150,000 clones, roughly 94% detected once. Input material: non-Treg CD4+ T cells sorted from blood. Source of these receptors: a human donor in good health.

The V gene is TRBV9, the J gene TRBJ2-7, with D possibly being TRBD1 (6 bases). The CDR3 is made up of 16 amino acids. Germline V gene sequence: CDR1 SGDLS, CDR2 YYNGEE. V was clipped by 0 bases and J by 3 bases, with 16 bases between them. DNA for the CDR3: TGTGCCAGCAGCGTAGGGTGGTTCGGACAGAACTACGAGCAGTACTTC. The encoded protein is CASSVGWFGQNYEQYF. The complete variable domain, with remaining parts taken from reference TRBV9 and TRBJ2-7, reads DSGVTQTPKHLITATGQRVTLRCSPRSGDLSVYWYQQSLDQGLQFLIQYYNGEERAKGNILERFSAQQFPDLHSELNLSSLELGDSALYFCASSVGWFGQNYEQYFGPGTRLTVT.

V usage is TRBV4-1 and J usage is TRBJ1-2; D not certain. Trimming cost V 3 bases and J 6 bases, with 17 bases left between them. The CDR3 runs to 15 residues. Germline CDR1 reads MGHRA; CDR2 reads YSYEKL. The CDR3 nucleotides read TGCGCCAGCAGCCACCCCGTCAAGCCTCCTGATGGCTACACCTTC. This gives the protein CASSHPVKPPDGYTF.

V is TRBV6-5 and J is TRBJ1-1; D ambiguous. Germline values: CDR1 MNHEY, CDR2 SVGAGI. V was cut by 0 bases and J by 0 bases, with 8 bases left in between. The CDR3 loop spans 15 amino acids. For the CDR3, the DNA is TGTGCCAGCAGTTACTCGGAACGGTTGAACACTGAAGCTTTCTTT. Residues: CASSYSERLNTEAFF.

The chain uses TRBV19 and TRBJ2-7; 9 nucleotides match TRBD2. The germline V gene has CDR1 LNHDA and CDR2 SQIVND (reference sequence). The V and J ends lost 3 bases and 1 base, in that order; junction bases with no gene match: 4. This CDR3 is 15 amino acids long. CDR3 region: CASSIVTSGSYEQYF. Written as DNA, the CDR3 is TGTGCCAGTAGTATCGTGACTAGCGGTTCCTACGAGCAGTACTTC.

This clone was seen more than once but under ten times. The chain is built from TRBV29-1 and TRBJ2-6, with TRBD1 identical over 8 bases. Germline lookup yields CDR1 SQVTM and CDR2 ANQGSEA. V trimming: 3 bases; J trimming: 2 bases; junction bases outside the gene matches: 18. The CDR3 runs to 20 residues. The CDR3 reads CSVDEGTGPSSYTGANVLTF. CDR3 nucleotides: TGCAGCGTTGATGAAGGGACAGGACCTTCCTCTTACACTGGGGCCAACGTCCTGACTTTC.

The rearrangement links TRBV15 to TRBJ2-5; TRBD1 or TRBD2 may be the D gene (5 bases each). Trimming stripped 0 bases from V and 7 bases from J, with 18 bases between. Per the germline V gene, CDR1 is LNHNV and CDR2 is YYDKDF (reference sequence). This CDR3 region has 16 residues. The CDR3 DNA follows: TGTGCCACCAGCAGAGACCCGGGGACCACCCATGGGACCCAGTACTTC. Protein product: CATSRDPGTTHGTQYF.

This clone was observed a handful of times. The chain combines TRBV10-2 with TRBJ2-2; no definite D call. In germline, CDR1 is WSHSY, CDR2 SAAADI. V was shortened by 3 bases and J by 6 bases, with 5 bases between the two germline ends. This CDR3 has 12 residues. The CDR3 sequence is CASSDLPGELFF. For the CDR3, the DNA is TGCGCCAGCAGTGATCTACCCGGGGAGCTGTTTTTT.

The chain has TRBV7-2 and TRBJ2-6, with D uncertain. The CDR3 spans 16 residues. The germline CDR1 and CDR2 sequences are SGHTA and FQGNSA. Between the trimmed V and J ends, which lost 1 base and 0 bases, there was a span of 7 bases. CDR3 loop: CASSLDLPSGANVLTF. The CDR3 DNA sequence: TGTGCCAGCAGCTTAGATCTCCCCTCTGGGGCCAACGTCCTGACTTTC.

This sequence joins TRBV4-1 and TRBJ1-6; D uncertain. The CDR3 runs 15 residues. In germline, CDR1 is MGHRA, CDR2 YSYEKL. The V end was cut by 0 bases, the J end by 10 bases, with 13 bases between. The CDR3 protein is CASSQDRRPGSPLHF. In DNA, the CDR3 is TGCGCCAGCAGCCAAGATCGGCGGCCCGGATCACCCCTCCACTTT.

J is TRBJ1-1 and V is TRBV5-4; no firm D call. Germline V gene data show CDR1 as SGHNT and CDR2 as YYREEE (reference sequence). The CDR3 spans 12 residues. V was cut by 0 bases and J by 8 bases, with 8 bases left in between. The CDR3 sequence: CASSLGRREAFF. The CDR3 DNA follows: TGTGCCAGCAGCTTGGGCCGCCGGGAAGCTTTCTTT.

The chain carries TRBV9 and TRBJ2-3; no reliable D call. The CDR3 is 16 residues long. The V gene's germline CDR1 is SGDLS and CDR2 YYNGEE. V gave up 4 bases and J gave up 1 base, with 16 bases separating them. This CDR3 reads CASSTDPVSRTDTQYF. The CDR3 DNA follows: TGTGCCAGCAGCACCGACCCGGTCAGCCGCACAGATACGCAGTATTTT.

The J gene is TRBJ2-3, the V gene TRBV7-8, with 8 bases that match TRBD2. With V trimmed by 5 bases and J by 4 bases, 5 bases remained unmatched. Germline-derived CDR1 and CDR2 are SGHVS and FQNEAQ. The CDR3 spans 14 residues. As DNA, the CDR3 is TGTGCCAGCAGCCCTGGGACTAGTGCAGATACGCAGTATTTT. This encodes CASSPGTSADTQYF.

V gene TRBV6-5 combines with J gene TRBJ2-5; D uncertain. The V gene lost 6 bases and the J gene lost 5 bases, with 16 bases spanning the gap. This CDR3 region has 14 residues. CDR1 and CDR2 (germline): MNHEY, SVGAGI. The CDR3 region is CASSTNMDLETQYF. The CDR3 region has the DNA TGTGCCAGCAGCACCAACATGGATTTGGAGACCCAGTACTTC.

The chain links TRBV14 to TRBJ2-3; 10 nucleotides match TRBD2. V shed 3 bases and J 2 bases; nucleotides not matched to a gene: 14. Germline values: CDR1 SGHDN, CDR2 FVKESK. There are 19 residues in the CDR3. CDR3 protein: CASSHSSGGSSFNTDTQYF. The CDR3 DNA sequence: TGTGCCAGCAGCCACTCTAGCGGGGGAAGTAGTTTTAACACAGATACGCAGTATTTT.

The rearrangement uses TRBV28 and TRBJ1-2; 9 bases map to TRBD1. Germline V gene lookup returns CDR1 MDHEN and CDR2 SYDVKM. With 2 bases clipped from V and 8 bases from J, the junction kept 9 bases outside the gene matches. The CDR3 contains 15 residues. CDR3 nucleotide sequence: TGTGCCAGCAGTTTAGCCGGGACAGGGTTCTGGGGCTACACCTTC. Its translation: CASSLAGTGFWGYTF.

This CDR3 is CASSRRTGVLYGYTF. The CDR3 DNA is TGTGCCAGCAGCCGCCGGACAGGGGTTCTCTATGGCTACACCTTC. The rearrangement joins TRBV5-6 to TRBJ1-2; TRBD1 matches 9 bases. CDR1 and CDR2 from the germline V gene are SGHDT and YYEEEE. This CDR3 spans 15 amino acids. With V trimmed by 4 bases and J by 4 bases, 8 bases remained unmatched. Full variable domain (rest looked up from reference TRBV5-6 and TRBJ1-2): DAGVTQSPTHLIKTRGQQVTLRCSPKSGHDTVSWYQQALGQGPQFIFQYYEEEERQRGNFPDRFSGHQFPNYSSELNVNALLLGDSALYLCASSRRTGVLYGYTFGSGTRLTVV.

The chain combines TRBV6-5 with TRBJ1-2; D remains unclear. Germline V gene data show CDR1 as MNHEY and CDR2 as SVGAGI. V was cut by 0 bases and J by 4 bases, with 12 bases left in between. This CDR3 comprises 15 residues. In DNA, the CDR3 is TGTGCCAGCAGTTACTCGACTCAGAGGGTCTATGGCTACACCTTC. Translating gives CASSYSTQRVYGYTF.

The V gene is TRBV6-1, the J gene TRBJ2-3, with 8 bases that match TRBD1. Unmatched junction bases numbered 11, after V lost 10 bases and J lost 2 bases. Per the germline V gene, CDR1 is MNHNS and CDR2 is SASEGT. The CDR3 spans 15 residues. The CDR3 DNA reads TGTGCCACCTTAAGACAGGGGCTACTCACAGATACGCAGTATTTT. It codes for CATLRQGLLTDTQYF.

This chain connects TRBV11-2 to TRBJ2-7, with 7 bases aligning to TRBD2. CDR1 SGHAT and CDR2 FQNNGV come from the germline V gene. With V trimmed by 6 bases and J by 6 bases, 8 bases remained unmatched. There are 13 residues in the CDR3. CDR3 nucleotide sequence: TGTGCCAGCAGTAACAGCGGGAAAGGCGAGCAGTACTTC. This gives the protein CASSNSGKGEQYF. The whole variable domain, filled in from reference TRBV11-2 and TRBJ2-7, reads EAGVAQSPRYKIIEKRQSVAFWCNPISGHATLYWYQQILGQGPKLLIQFQNNGVVDDSQLPKDRFSAERLKGVDSTLKIQPAKLEDSAVYLCASSNSGKGEQYFGPGTRLTVT.

The chain is built from TRBV5-1 and TRBJ2-7; D tentatively fits TRBD1 or TRBD2 (5 bases each). Trimming took off 4 bases at V and 3 bases at J, with 17 bases between the two ends. The CDR3 is 15 residues long. Germline assignment: CDR1 SGHRS and CDR2 YFSETQ. The DNA for the CDR3 is TGCGCCAGCAGCACCCTCGTCGGGGCCCTCTACGAGCAGTACTTC. As protein: CASSTLVGALYEQYF.

The chain has TRBV7-9 and TRBJ2-7; 7 bases line up with TRBD2. J lost 7 bases, V lost 5 bases, and 11 bases had no gene match. The CDR3 covers 14 residues. Looked up from germline, CDR1 is SEHNR and CDR2 is FQNEAQ (reference sequence). Here the CDR3 reads CASSLPGGRYEQYF. CDR3 DNA: TGTGCCAGCAGCCTCCCTGGCGGGAGATATGAGCAGTACTTC.

The chain carries TRBV15 and TRBJ2-1; D call uncertain. The ends were cut back, 3 bases at V and 0 bases at J, with 9 bases in the middle. This CDR3 region has 15 residues. Germline CDR1 and CDR2: LNHNV and YYDKDF (reference sequence). CDR3 region: CATSSLDASYNEQFF. Written as DNA, the CDR3 is TGTGCCACCAGCAGCCTGGATGCCTCCTACAATGAGCAGTTCTTC.

The V call is TRBV19, the J call TRBJ2-1; D possibly matches TRBD1 or TRBD2 (5 bases each). Germline CDR1 reads LNHDA; CDR2 reads SQIVND (reference sequence). The V gene lost 1 base and the J gene lost 0 bases, with 13 bases spanning the gap. CDR3 length: 17 amino acids. CDR3 protein: CASSIGVKGTSYNEQFF. The CDR3 region has the DNA TGTGCCAGTAGTATAGGGGTCAAGGGGACCTCCTACAATGAGCAGTTCTTC.

This clone showed up just once. This chain links TRBV27 with TRBJ1-4; TRBD1 is a possible D gene (5 bases). Trimming shortened V by 5 bases and J by 6 bases, and 16 bases separated the two germline ends. The CDR3 is 15 residues long. Germline CDR1 reads MNHEY; CDR2 reads SMNVEV (reference sequence). CDR3 protein: CASSKGPLGDEKLFF. The CDR3 bases are TGTGCCAGCAGTAAGGGCCCCCTGGGGGATGAAAAACTGTTTTTT.

The chain joins TRBV7-9 to TRBJ2-2, with a tentative D call TRBD1 (5 bases). This CDR3 contains 15 residues. Trimming pared 5 bases from V and 4 bases from J, leaving 14 bases between. Per the germline V gene, CDR1 is SEHNR and CDR2 is FQNEAQ (reference sequence). CDR3 nucleotides: TGTGCCAGCAGCCTCGTGCAGGGCCGCACCGGGGAGCTGTTTTTT. Protein product: CASSLVQGRTGELFF.

This chain joins TRBV29-1 and TRBJ1-4; D is unclear. The germline CDR1 and CDR2 sequences are SQVTM and ANQGSEA. V was cut by 7 bases and J by 5 bases, with 14 bases left in between. The CDR3 length is 13 residues. The CDR3 DNA sequence: TGCAGCGCAGCACGGTCAGCAAATGAAAAACTGTTTTTT. Protein: CSAARSANEKLFF. Full variable domain (remainder filled in from reference TRBV29-1 and TRBJ1-4): SAVISQKPSRDICQRGTSLTIQCQVDSQVTMMFWYRQQPGQSLTLIATANQGSEATYESGFVIDKFPISRPNLTFSTLTVSNMSPEDSSIYLCSAARSANEKLFFGSGTQLSVL.

The rearrangement joins TRBV29-1 to TRBJ2-7, with TRBD1 matching over 7 bases. CDR1 SQVTM and CDR2 ANQGSEA come from the germline V gene. The ends lost 6 bases at V and 0 bases at J; junction bases unmatched: 8. The CDR3 totals 14 residues. CDR3 loop: CSVQDRVLSYEQYF. The DNA of the CDR3 is TGCAGCGTCCAAGACAGGGTCCTCTCCTACGAGCAGTACTTC.

The genes are TRBV6-1 and TRBJ1-6, with unresolved D. CDR1 MNHNS and CDR2 SASEGT come from the germline V gene. The CDR3 contains 15 residues. The germline V and J ends were trimmed by 7 bases and 6 bases, with 16 bases remaining between them. The CDR3 protein is CASTTSTIGNSPLHF. The CDR3 bases are TGTGCCAGCACTACCAGTACCATCGGTAATTCACCCCTCCACTTT.

The V and J genes are TRBV18 and TRBJ1-1, with D possibly TRBD1 on 6 matching bases. Trimming removed 3 bases at V and 6 bases at J, with 8 bases between. The germline gives CDR1 KGHSH, CDR2 LQKENI. This CDR3 comprises 12 residues. CDR3 sequence reads: CASSPSGAEAFF. CDR3 DNA: TGTGCCAGCTCACCGTCAGGGGCTGAAGCTTTCTTT.